This entry describes one T cell receptor (beta chain). The V end was cut by 4 bases, the J end by 2 bases, with 15 bases between. This CDR3 comprises 15 residues. The germline V gene encodes CDR1 SGHTA and CDR2 FQGNSA. This record comes from a study of blood T cell repertoires in COVID-19. Source study methods: Estimates of nucleated cell counts were drawn from the amplification of reference gene primers. The table came from immunoSEQ multiplex PCR; TCRdb's copy has only in-frame clones and leaves some out. Clone size and the V and J calls come from that table; the DNA yielded D and trimming. The table has 93,000 or so clones, more than 85% seen once.

Sequences were obtained from peripheral blood. This sequence was found in a human donor in a cohort sampled during active COVID-19. This chain joins TRBV7-2 and TRBJ2-7; a possible D gene is TRBD2 (7 bases). The CDR3 spells CASSYRGGGAYEQYF. CDR3 sequence (DNA): TGTGCCAGCAGCTACCGGGGAGGGGGTGCCTACGAGCAGTACTTC.